This T cell receptor beta chain derives from a study (dated by TCRdb to the mid-2010s). A word on this clonotype: Its antigen remains undetermined. The input lacks base qualities; no much larger clone sits a single base away. This beta chain represents an off-target read in a library built for alpha chains; its size is of limited meaning.

CDR1 and CDR2 are drawn from the germline V gene (reference sequence): DFQATT, SNEGSKA. The germline ends are 15 bases apart after V is trimmed by 3 bases and J by 0 bases. The CDR3, from cysteine to phenylalanine, totals 16 residues. Only CDR3 DNA remains: 48 bases, in frame from the first base. Library preparation was by RT-PCR. Sequencing was carried out with an Illumina MiSeq. TCRdb reanalyzed the raw reads on its own, using fastp at Q25 for trimming and MiXCR for clone calling, and kept in-frame beta chains. Entries are consolidated by CDR3 protein sequence, retaining the most common genes and DNA. This sample lists thousands of distinct CDR3 sequences; roughly 90% were detected once. The ten largest account for roughly 8% of the sample.

The sequenced material came from memory CD4+ T cells from blood. This receptor was taken from a female donor in good health, serving as a healthy control. The chain is assembled from TRBV20-1 and TRBJ2-1; the D gene assignment is ambiguous. This receptor carries the CDR3 CSASRPHRSSYNEQFF. The DNA sequence is TGCAGTGCTAGCAGACCCCATCGAAGCTCCTACAATGAGCAGTTCTTC.